This is a list of T cell receptor beta chains from one sample in a study of vaccination effects on CD4 cells after COVID-19. Their antigens are not known. The protocol was immunoSEQ multiplex PCR, while the TCRdb copy is restricted to in-frame clones and leaves out a portion. The table shows some 68,000 clones, with roughly 70% occurring only once. The source material was CD4+ T cells from PBMCs cultured with HCoV-OC43 spike peptides, sampled before COVID-19 vaccination. The source is a human donor who received a COVID-19 vaccine. CDR3s include the opening cysteine and the closing phenylalanine or tryptophan. The D gene is left open where the match is weak. Where a row states a size, it is once, few, many or the class of an expanded clone; other rows omit it.

d_call: -
v_call: TRBV5-1
j_call: TRBJ2-5
clone_size: -
cdr3_nt: TGCGCCAGCAGCCTTAGCGGCTACCAAGAGACCCAGTACTTC
cdr3_aa: CASSLSGYQETQYF

d_call: TRBD1
v_call: TRBV5-4
j_call: TRBJ2-5
clone_size: -
cdr3_nt: TGTGCCAGCAGCTTCAGGGGGCGGTTGACCCAGTACTTC
cdr3_aa: CASSFRGRLTQYF

d_call: TRBD1
v_call: TRBV24-1
j_call: TRBJ1-2
clone_size: few
cdr3_nt: TGTGCCACCAGTGACCCCCAGGGGGGACAAAAGAGTGCCTACACCTTC
cdr3_aa: CATSDPQGGQKSAYTF

d_call: -
v_call: TRBV2
j_call: TRBJ1-2
clone_size: -
cdr3_nt: TGTGCCAGCAGTGAATCGCAAGGGGGCTATGGCTACACCTTC
cdr3_aa: CASSESQGGYGYTF

d_call: -
v_call: TRBV10-3
j_call: TRBJ2-3
clone_size: -
cdr3_nt: TGTGCCATCAGTGAGTTGTTTGTATTAACAGATACGCAGTATTTT
cdr3_aa: CAISELFVLTDTQYF

d_call: -
v_call: TRBV7-3
j_call: TRBJ1-1
clone_size: -
cdr3_nt: TGTGCCAGCAGCCCCAAATTATTCTTCCCCATGAACACTGAAGCTTTCTTT
cdr3_aa: CASSPKLFFPMNTEAFF

d_call: TRBD1
v_call: TRBV19
j_call: TRBJ2-1
clone_size: once
cdr3_nt: TGTGCCAGTAGAGGGGACAGTGGGAATGAGCAGTTCTTC
cdr3_aa: CASRGDSGNEQFF

d_call: -
v_call: TRBV7-3
j_call: TRBJ2-2
clone_size: -
cdr3_nt: TGTGCCAGCAGCTTATTAGGGGGTACCGGGGAGCTGTTTTTT
cdr3_aa: CASSLLGGTGELFF

d_call: -
v_call: TRBV12-5
j_call: TRBJ2-3
clone_size: -
cdr3_nt: TGTGCTAGTGGCGCCTCAGGGGAGGATACGCAGTATTTT
cdr3_aa: CASGASGEDTQYF

d_call: -
v_call: TRBV19
j_call: TRBJ2-4
clone_size: -
cdr3_nt: TGTGCCAGTAGTACCGACCGGCAGGCCAAAAACATTCAGTACTTC
cdr3_aa: CASSTDRQAKNIQYF

d_call: TRBD2
v_call: TRBV4-2
j_call: TRBJ2-3
clone_size: -
cdr3_nt: TGTGCCAGCAGCCGCCGTGCTAGCGGGGGGACCACAGATACGCAGTATTTT
cdr3_aa: CASSRRASGGTTDTQYF

d_call: -
v_call: TRBV7-2
j_call: TRBJ1-2
clone_size: -
cdr3_nt: TGTGCCAGCAGCCCTACGGACACGTCCGGCTACACCTTC
cdr3_aa: CASSPTDTSGYTF

d_call: TRBD2
v_call: TRBV5-8
j_call: TRBJ2-3
clone_size: -
cdr3_nt: TGTGCCAGCAGCTATAGCGGGGTGGCAACAGATACGCAGTATTTT
cdr3_aa: CASSYSGVATDTQYF

d_call: TRBD1
v_call: TRBV6-2/TRBV6-3
j_call: TRBJ1-2
clone_size: few
cdr3_nt: TGTGCCAGCAGTTACGCGGACAGGGTATCGTGGGGCTACACCTTC
cdr3_aa: CASSYADRVSWGYTF

d_call: -
v_call: TRBV20-1
j_call: TRBJ1-1
clone_size: -
cdr3_nt: TGCAGTGCTACGGGGGGGCCTGAAGCTTTCTTT
cdr3_aa: CSATGGPEAFF

d_call: -
v_call: TRBV12-3/TRBV12-4
j_call: TRBJ1-2
clone_size: -
cdr3_nt: TGTGCCAGCAGTTTTACCCCCCGGGGCTACACCTTC
cdr3_aa: CASSFTPRGYTF

d_call: TRBD1
v_call: TRBV4-3
j_call: TRBJ1-5
clone_size: few
cdr3_nt: TGCGCCAGCAGCCAAGATCTGGGGGACAGCTATCAGCCCCAGCATTTT
cdr3_aa: CASSQDLGDSYQPQHF

d_call: TRBD1
v_call: TRBV24-1
j_call: TRBJ1-4
clone_size: -
cdr3_nt: TGTGCCACCAGTCCGGGACAGGGGGCGGCGGCTAATGAAAAACTGTTTTTT
cdr3_aa: CATSPGQGAAANEKLFF

d_call: TRBD1
v_call: TRBV4-1
j_call: TRBJ1-1
clone_size: once
cdr3_nt: TGCGCCAGCAGCCACTACAGGGGGCAGGACACTGAAGCTTTCTTT
cdr3_aa: CASSHYRGQDTEAFF

d_call: -
v_call: TRBV24-1
j_call: TRBJ2-5
clone_size: -
cdr3_nt: TGTGCCACCAGTGACCCCGGGGGCCAAGAGACCCAGTACTTC
cdr3_aa: CATSDPGGQETQYF

d_call: -
v_call: TRBV12-3/TRBV12-4
j_call: TRBJ2-5
clone_size: -
cdr3_nt: TGTGCCAGCAGTGCGGCTCGAGAGACCCAGTACTTC
cdr3_aa: CASSAARETQYF

d_call: -
v_call: TRBV29-1
j_call: TRBJ2-5
clone_size: -
cdr3_nt: TGCAGCGTCAACGCGGGGCGGCGGGAGACCCAGTACTTC
cdr3_aa: CSVNAGRRETQYF

d_call: -
v_call: TRBV6-2/TRBV6-3
j_call: TRBJ1-1
clone_size: -
cdr3_nt: TGTGCCAGCAGTTACCCCACCACTGAAGCTTTCTTT
cdr3_aa: CASSYPTTEAFF